Each of the 31 T cell receptor beta chains below was sequenced from the same sample in a study of Graves' ophthalmopathy and Graves' hyperthyroidism. TCR beta CDR3 regions were amplified from RNA transcripts. RT-PCR in the first round used HTBI primers; a second-round multiplex PCR followed. TCRdb ran MiXCR on the multiplex PCR reads and lists one entry per CDR3 protein. The sample records more than 550,000 distinct CDR3 sequences, about 38% being singletons. The sequenced sample consisted of peripheral blood. The origin of the receptors is an adult man with Graves' ophthalmopathy.

Note on this clonotype: Its ends do not fully match the called genes, so a read error is possible. The chain joins TRBV5-1 to TRBJ2-2, with TRBD2 as a possible D gene (5 bases). The CDR3 has 17 residues. Germline CDR1 is SGHRS and CDR2 is YFSETQ. The CDR3 bases are TGCACCAGCAGCTTAACCGACCCATCCGGGGATACCGGGGAGCTGTTTTTT. Its protein is CTSSLTDPSGDTGELFF.

On this clonotype itself: One end of the junction does not line up with germline, which may come from a read error. The gene calls are TRBV10-2 and TRBJ2-7, with 8 bases lining up with TRBD1. This CDR3 is 14 amino acids long. Germline V gives CDR1 WSHSY, CDR2 SAAADI. The CDR3 DNA reads as TGTGTCAGCAGCCCCAGACAGGGGTACTACGAGCAGTACTTC. Amino acids: CVSSPRQGYYEQYF.

This clonotype was seen a few times. The rearrangement links TRBV30 to TRBJ1-1; D possibly corresponds to TRBD1 (5 bases). The CDR3 sequence is 10 residues long. Trimming removed 7 bases at V and 7 bases at J, with 10 bases between. Germline V gene sequence: CDR1 GTSNPN, CDR2 SVGIG (reference sequence). The CDR3 DNA reads TGTGCCTTGGGACGGCTTGAAGCTTTCTTT. As protein: CALGRLEAFF.

This clonotype turned up a few times. CDR3 sequence reads: CASSWGTGTSGRLDEQYF. DNA for the CDR3: TGCGCCAGCAGCTGGGGGACCGGGACTAGCGGGAGGCTGGACGAGCAGTACTTC. V is TRBV5-1 and J is TRBJ2-7; 15 nucleotides agree with TRBD2. J gave up 5 bases and V 3 bases, and 12 bases lay outside the gene matches. The CDR3 extends over 18 amino acids. The germline gives CDR1 SGHRS, CDR2 YFSETQ. Drawing the rest from reference TRBV5-1 and TRBJ2-7, the complete variable domain is KAGVTQTPRYLIKTRGQQVTLSCSPISGHRSVSWYQQTPGQGLQFLFEYFSETQRNKGNFPGRFSGRQFSNSRSEMNVSTLELGDSALYLCASSWGTGTSGRLDEQYFGPGTRLTVT.

This clonotype was observed a few times. The chain couples TRBV4-1 to TRBJ1-3; D gene ambiguous. The CDR3 covers 16 residues. V lost 2 bases and J lost 0, with 11 bases in between. Germline CDR1 MGHRA, CDR2 YSYEKL. The CDR3 DNA is TGCGCCAGCAGCCAACCTACACGGAGCTCTGGAAACACCATATATTTT. Protein product: CASSQPTRSSGNTIYF.

This clonotype has at least ten counts. The chain links TRBV6-2 or TRBV6-3 to TRBJ2-7, with D perhaps assigned TRBD1 or TRBD2 (5 bases each). The CDR3 loop spans 13 amino acids. The germline V and J ends were trimmed by 7 bases and 6 bases, with 16 bases remaining between them. Germline V gene lookup returns CDR1 MNHEY and CDR2 SVGEGT. CDR3 coding DNA: TGTGCCAGCAATACCGGCGATGGGGGCGAGCAGTACTTC. This encodes CASNTGDGGEQYF.

In its sample, this clonotype was seen a few times. The chain has TRBV5-1 and TRBJ2-5, with D possibly TRBD2 on 5 matching bases. Trimming shortened V by 4 bases and J by 2 bases, and 12 bases separated the two germline ends. The germline gives CDR1 SGHRS, CDR2 YFSETQ. The CDR3 sequence is 14 residues long. The CDR3 loop reads CASSAERIQETQYF. DNA for the CDR3: TGCGCCAGCAGCGCCGAGCGGATACAAGAGACCCAGTACTTC.

The chain links TRBV6-5 to TRBJ1-4; weak D call: TRBD1 (5 bases). V was shortened by 5 bases and J by 8 bases, with 9 bases between the two germline ends. This CDR3 comprises 12 residues. Looked up from germline, CDR1 is MNHEY and CDR2 is SVGAGI. CDR3 nucleotide sequence: TGTGCCAGCAGTCCCGGGACGGAAAAACTGTTTTTT. It is translated as CASSPGTEKLFF.

In nucleotides, the CDR3 is TGTGCCACCAGCATTACCGGACTAGCGTATGAGCAGTACTTC. Its translation is CATSITGLAYEQYF. The chain uses TRBV15 and TRBJ2-7; 9 bases map to TRBD2. This CDR3 spans 14 amino acids. Trimming cost V 4 bases and J 7 bases; bases outside gene matches: 8. Germline V lookup: CDR1 LNHNV, CDR2 YYDKDF (reference sequence). Looking up the rest from reference TRBV15 and TRBJ2-7 gives the full variable domain: DAMVIQNPRYQVTQFGKPVTLSCSQTLNHNVMYWYQQKSSQAPKLLFHYYDKDFNNEADTPDNFQSRRPNTSFCFLDIRSPGLGDTAMYLCATSITGLAYEQYFGPGTRLTVT.

The sample holds a few counts of this clonotype. The chain couples TRBV20-1 to TRBJ2-5; TRBD2 aligns across 8 bases. The V and J ends lost 4 bases and 3 bases, in that order; junction bases with no gene match: 10. CDR1 and CDR2 from the germline V gene are DFQATT and SNEGSKA (reference sequence). The CDR3 is 15 residues long. The CDR3 DNA reads TGCAGTGCTAACGGGGCGGGAGGCCGAAAAGAGACCCAGTACTTC. It encodes CSANGAGGRKETQYF.

This clonotype was picked up a small number of times. The rearrangement uses TRBV5-6 and TRBJ1-1; D gene unclear. Germline CDR1 is SGHDT and CDR2 is YYEEEE. The CDR3 is made up of 14 amino acids. V gave up 2 bases and J gave up 2 bases, with 10 bases separating them. The CDR3 DNA sequence: TGTGCCAGCAGCTTACTTACAACTAACACTGAAGCTTTCTTT. This encodes CASSLLTTNTEAFF. The full variable domain, with the rest looked up from reference TRBV5-6 and TRBJ1-1, is DAGVTQSPTHLIKTRGQQVTLRCSPKSGHDTVSWYQQALGQGPQFIFQYYEEEERQRGNFPDRFSGHQFPNYSSELNVNALLLGDSALYLCASSLLTTNTEAFFGQGTRLTVV.

The J gene is TRBJ2-7, the V gene TRBV7-2; D might be TRBD1 or TRBD2, each matching 6 bases. This CDR3 is 15 amino acids long. V was clipped by 5 bases and J by 7 bases, with 21 bases between them. Germline CDR1 and CDR2: SGHTA and FQGNSA. The CDR3: CASSRLPGATDEQYF. In DNA form, the CDR3 reads TGTGCCAGCAGCCGACTACCGGGGGCTACGGATGAGCAGTACTTC. Combining the CDR3 with reference TRBV7-2 and TRBJ2-7 gives the whole variable domain GAGVSQSPSNKVTEKGKDVELRCDPISGHTALYWYRQSLGQGLEFLIYFQGNSAPDKSGLPSDRFSAERTGGSVSTLTIQRTQQEDSAVYLCASSRLPGATDEQYFGPGTRLTVT.

Points on this clonotype: At one boundary the junction diverges from the germline segment, which might be a read error. The chain has TRBV7-8 and TRBJ2-5; the D gene is possibly TRBD1 (5 bases). In germline, CDR1 is SGHVS, CDR2 FQNEAQ. The CDR3 is 14 amino acids. In nucleotides, the CDR3 is TGTGCTAGCAGTTTATGTGCAGGGCATGAGACCCAGTATTTC. Amino acids: CASSLCAGHETQYF.

The rearrangement joins TRBV5-1 to TRBJ2-7; D perhaps matches TRBD1 (5 bases). The germline CDR1 and CDR2 sequences are SGHRS and YFSETQ. V lost 4 bases and J 3 bases, leaving 17 bases between the germline ends. The CDR3 is made up of 15 amino acids. CDR3 nucleotide sequence: TGCGCCAGCAGCCCAGGTGGGGCCCACTACTACGAGCAGTACTTC. It encodes CASSPGGAHYYEQYF. Full variable domain (outside the CDR3, taken from reference TRBV5-1 and TRBJ2-7): KAGVTQTPRYLIKTRGQQVTLSCSPISGHRSVSWYQQTPGQGLQFLFEYFSETQRNKGNFPGRFSGRQFSNSRSEMNVSTLELGDSALYLCASSPGGAHYYEQYFGPGTRLTVT.

V gene TRBV7-8 combines with J gene TRBJ2-7; 8 bases fit TRBD1. CDR1 and CDR2 from the germline V gene are SGHVS and FQNEAQ. CDR3 length: 16 amino acids. After removal of 2 bases from V and 1 base from J, the junction contained 7 bases not matched to a gene. CDR3 nucleotides: TGTGCCAGCAGCTTACGAGACAGGGGTGTTTCCTACGAGCAGTACTTC. Protein sequence: CASSLRDRGVSYEQYF.

This chain joins TRBV6-6 and TRBJ1-3, with 10 bases that match TRBD1. Germline V gives CDR1 MNHNY, CDR2 SVGAGI (reference sequence). With 6 bases clipped from V and 2 bases from J, the junction kept 10 bases outside the gene matches. The CDR3 has 17 amino acids. The CDR3, as DNA: TGTGCCAGCAGCAACCACTCGACAGGGGGCCCTGGAAACACCATATATTTT. Amino acids: CASSNHSTGGPGNTIYF.

At least ten counts were recorded for this clonotype. The gene calls are TRBV7-9 and TRBJ2-7; D may be TRBD2 (5 bases). The germline V gene encodes CDR1 SEHNR and CDR2 FQNEAQ (reference sequence). This CDR3 contains 14 residues. The germline V and J ends were trimmed by 5 bases and 3 bases, with 14 bases remaining between them. The CDR3 loop reads CASSDERTGYEQYF. CDR3 sequence (DNA): TGTGCCAGCAGCGACGAACGGACTGGCTACGAGCAGTACTTC. The full variable domain, completed using reference TRBV7-9 and TRBJ2-7, is DTGVSQNPRHKITKRGQNVTFRCDPISEHNRLYWYRQTLGQGPEFLTYFQNEAQLEKSRLLSDRFSAERPKGSFSTLEIQRTEQGDSAMYLCASSDERTGYEQYFGPGTRLTVT.

This chain links TRBV7-3 with TRBJ1-3; D is undetermined. The CDR3 is 15 residues long. V shed 0 bases and J shed 4 bases, with 10 bases lying between them. CDR1 and CDR2 (germline): SGHTA, FQGTGA. CDR3 DNA: TGTGCCAGCAGCTTAACAGCGGGAGGGGGAAACACCATATATTTT. Protein: CASSLTAGGGNTIYF.

The chain's CDR3 is CASSLSGTGGEQYF. The CDR3 DNA reads TGTGCCAGCTCATTGTCCGGGACAGGGGGCGAGCAGTACTTC. The chain recombines TRBV2 with TRBJ2-7; 11 nucleotides line up with TRBD1. The V gene's germline CDR1 is SNHLY and CDR2 FYNNEI. The CDR3 is made up of 14 amino acids. With V trimmed by 8 bases and J by 6 bases, 9 bases remained unmatched.

This clonotype was observed at least ten times. The J gene is TRBJ1-6, the V gene TRBV19, with 7 bases lining up with TRBD1. CDR3 length: 14 amino acids. With 9 bases clipped from V and 10 bases from J, the junction kept 12 bases outside the gene matches. The germline V gene encodes CDR1 LNHDA and CDR2 SQIVND (reference sequence). This CDR3 reads CASGETGRYSPLHF. CDR3 DNA: TGTGCCAGCGGAGAGACAGGGAGATACTCACCCCTCCACTTT.

This clonotype was seen repeatedly, ten times or more. This chain links TRBV7-3 with TRBJ2-5; D is unclear. The CDR3 has 15 residues. Germline assignment: CDR1 SGHTA and CDR2 FQGTGA. V was cut by 5 bases and J by 0 bases, with 13 bases left in between. In DNA, the CDR3 is TGTGCCAGCAGCCTATTTACGTTGTACCAAGAGACCCAGTACTTC. Protein sequence: CASSLFTLYQETQYF.

This clonotype was recorded once. The V gene is TRBV29-1, the J gene TRBJ2-5, with 10 bases that match TRBD1. The CDR3 has 13 residues. Germline CDR1 reads SQVTM; CDR2 reads ANQGSEA. Trimming took 8 bases from V and 2 from J; bases not matched to a gene: 5. CDR3: CSSWTGGQETQYF. CDR3 nucleotides: TGCAGCTCCTGGACAGGGGGTCAAGAGACCCAGTACTTC.

A note on this clonotype: A much larger clone lies one base from this, so it may be a read error. The genes are TRBV9 and TRBJ1-1; TRBD1 agrees at 11 bases. The CDR3 has 15 residues. CDR1 is SGDLS, CDR2 YYNGEE, per germline. Germline trimming cut 4 bases from V and 3 bases from J; bases unmatched to any gene: 5. The CDR3 DNA follows: TGTGCCAGCAGCCCGGGACAGGGGGTTGACACTGAAGCTTTCTTT. It specifies CASSPGQGVDTEAFF.

This clonotype was seen a handful of times. This rearrangement joins TRBV19 to TRBJ1-1; D not certain. The germline CDR1 and CDR2 sequences are LNHDA and SQIVND (reference sequence). This CDR3 region has 14 residues. The germline V and J ends were trimmed by 5 bases and 8 bases, with 18 bases remaining between them. The DNA of the CDR3 is TGTGCCAGTAGTCTCGGACCTCAATTTAGAGAAGCTTTCTTT. Translation gives CASSLGPQFREAFF.

The CDR3, as DNA: TGTGCCATCAGTGATCGGACAGTCGACGTCTCACCCCTCCACTTT. It translates to CAISDRTVDVSPLHF. The chain carries TRBV10-3 and TRBJ1-6, with D possibly being TRBD1 (6 bases). The V end was cut by 3 bases, the J end by 10 bases, with 16 bases between. The length of the CDR3 is 15 residues. Germline lookup yields CDR1 ENHRY and CDR2 SYGVKD.

The rearrangement joins TRBV7-6 to TRBJ1-4; D remains unclear. Germline V gene data show CDR1 as SGHVS and CDR2 as FNYEAQ. The CDR3 runs 19 residues. Trimming pared 5 bases from V and 0 bases from J, leaving 22 bases between. This CDR3 reads CASSRRGADSSTTNEKLFF. The CDR3 DNA reads TGTGCCAGCAGCCGACGCGGTGCAGACTCCTCGACAACTAATGAAAAACTGTTTTTT.

The chain carries TRBV7-2 and TRBJ1-5; no reliable D call. Deletions cut 3 bases from V and 6 bases from J, with 12 bases between. The CDR3 loop spans 14 amino acids. The germline V gene has CDR1 SGHTA and CDR2 FQGNSA. The CDR3 loop is CASSLRQVGQPQHF. CDR3 coding DNA: TGTGCCAGCAGCTTGAGGCAGGTCGGTCAGCCCCAGCATTTT.

This clonotype was observed at least ten times. This sequence joins TRBV12-3 or TRBV12-4 and TRBJ2-5; 7 nucleotides agree with TRBD2. V was pared by 7 bases and J by 0 bases, with 11 bases of the junction left unmatched. There are 16 residues in the CDR3. CDR3 loop: CASKSSGRRYQETQYF. The CDR3 DNA reads as TGTGCCAGCAAGTCCTCCGGGAGGAGGTACCAAGAGACCCAGTACTTC.

V usage is TRBV7-2 and J usage is TRBJ2-6; unclear D gene. CDR3 length: 15 residues. The germline V and J ends were trimmed by 5 bases and 4 bases, with 12 bases remaining between them. Germline values: CDR1 SGHTA, CDR2 FQGNSA. The CDR3 here is CASSAEETGANVLTF. The CDR3 DNA is TGTGCCAGCAGCGCCGAAGAGACGGGGGCCAACGTCCTGACTTTC. The full variable domain, completed using reference TRBV7-2 and TRBJ2-6, is GAGVSQSPSNKVTEKGKDVELRCDPISGHTALYWYRQSLGQGLEFLIYFQGNSAPDKSGLPSDRFSAERTGGSVSTLTIQRTQQEDSAVYLCASSAEETGANVLTFGAGSRLTVL.

The rearrangement uses TRBV7-8 and TRBJ1-1, with a weak D call TRBD1 (6 bases). Between the trimmed V and J ends, which lost 6 bases and 10 bases, there was a span of 21 bases. This CDR3 region has 14 residues. Germline CDR1 reads SGHVS; CDR2 reads FQNEAQ. This CDR3 is CASSQPSGALGAFF. In nucleotides, the CDR3 is TGTGCCAGCAGTCAGCCTTCGGGGGCGCTAGGAGCTTTCTTT.

As to this clonotype: Compared with germline, one end of the junction differs, possibly owing to a read error. The chain combines TRBV5-1 with TRBJ2-7, with TRBD2 identical over 8 bases. The germline V gene has CDR1 SGHRS and CDR2 YFSETQ. The CDR3 runs to 14 residues. CDR3 nucleotides: TGTGCCAGCAGCGTAGGGGAGCGGGAGACCGAGCAGTACTTC. It is translated as CASSVGERETEQYF.